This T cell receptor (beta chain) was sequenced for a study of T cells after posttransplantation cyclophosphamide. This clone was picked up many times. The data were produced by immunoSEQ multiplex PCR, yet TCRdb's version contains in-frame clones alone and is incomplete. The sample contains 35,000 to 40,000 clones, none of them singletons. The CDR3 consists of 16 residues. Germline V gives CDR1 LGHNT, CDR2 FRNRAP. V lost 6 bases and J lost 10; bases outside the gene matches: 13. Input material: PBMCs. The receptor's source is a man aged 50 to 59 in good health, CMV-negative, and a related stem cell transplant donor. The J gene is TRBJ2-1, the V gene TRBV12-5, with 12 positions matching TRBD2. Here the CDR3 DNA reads TGTGCTAGTGGACGTACCGGGACTAGCGGGCTGGGGGAGCAGTTCTTC. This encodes CASGRTGTSGLGEQFF.